These 23 T cell receptor beta chains share one sample of origin, sequenced in a study of metastatic and nonmetastatic thyroid tumors. TCRdb used MiXCR to call clones anew from the PCR reads. This table has tens of thousands of clones, around 18% appearing once. All patients were untreated before thyroid surgery. The specimen sequenced was tumor tissue. Every receptor here comes from a female donor with papillary thyroid cancer or a benign thyroid nodule (not recorded which). Some clones in this sample may be carry-over from other donors' samples.

This clone has at least ten counts. V usage is TRBV28 and J usage is TRBJ1-2; D uncertain. The CDR3 contains 15 residues. The V end lost 8 bases, the J end lost 5 bases, and 21 bases lay between the germline ends. Germline V lookup: CDR1 MDHEN, CDR2 SYDVKM. CDR3 DNA sequence: TGTGCCAGCGCATACTCGGGTGGAGGGCGGTATGGCTACACCTTC. Protein product: CASAYSGGGRYGYTF.

This clone was detected only once. The V gene is TRBV20-1, the J gene TRBJ2-7, with D hard to call. The CDR3 has 15 amino acids. CDR1 is DFQATT, CDR2 SNEGSKA, per germline (reference sequence). Trimming stripped 5 bases from V and 0 bases from J, with 17 bases between. This chain's CDR3 is CSAPHVCGSSYEQYF. The CDR3 coding sequence is TGCAGTGCTCCCCACGTGTGTGGCTCCTCCTACGAGCAGTACTTC.

This clone was seen repeatedly, ten times or more. V usage is TRBV30 and J usage is TRBJ2-7; 12 nucleotides align to TRBD2. The CDR3 has 12 residues. Looked up from germline, CDR1 is GTSNPN and CDR2 is SVGIG (reference sequence). Trimming cost V 5 bases and J 5 bases; bases outside gene matches: 1. The CDR3 DNA reads TGTGCCTGGTGGACTAGCGGGAACGAGCAGTACTTC. Protein sequence: CAWWTSGNEQYF.

This clone was observed many times. V is TRBV12-3 or TRBV12-4 and J is TRBJ1-1; no firm D call. Trimming took 6 bases from V and 3 from J, leaving 14 bases between them. The CDR3 runs 14 residues. CDR3 sequence reads: CASRTHGPDTEAFF. DNA of the CDR3: TGTGCCAGCAGGACACACGGACCGGACACTGAAGCTTTCTTT.

This clone was seen repeatedly, ten times or more. The V and J genes are TRBV5-1 and TRBJ2-7; D is undetermined. Trimming pared 0 bases from V and 6 bases from J, leaving 19 bases between. CDR1 is SGHRS and CDR2 is YFSETQ in the germline V gene. The CDR3 is 16 amino acids. The CDR3 here is CASSLEVFAGNAEQYF. CDR3 nucleotides: TGCGCCAGCAGCTTGGAAGTGTTTGCCGGAAATGCCGAGCAGTACTTC.

This clone was seen many times. The chain links TRBV6-2 or TRBV6-3 to TRBJ1-2; no firm D call. In germline, CDR1 is MNHEY, CDR2 SVGEGT. Trimming stripped 2 bases from V and 0 bases from J, with 10 bases between. CDR3 length equals 15 residues. The CDR3 loop reads CASSYDWSTNYGYTF. CDR3 coding DNA: TGTGCCAGCAGTTACGACTGGTCCACTAACTATGGCTACACCTTC.

At least ten counts were recorded for this clone. The chain links TRBV3-1 to TRBJ2-1; the D call may be TRBD1 or TRBD2 (6 bases each). The CDR3 contains 13 residues. CDR1 and CDR2 from the germline V gene are LGHDT and YNNKEL (reference sequence). V lost 1 base to trimming and J lost 15 bases, with 16 bases between them. The DNA of the CDR3 is TGTGCCAGCAGCCAAGGGGTGAGTGGGGGGCCGTTCTTC. Protein product: CASSQGVSGGPFF.

This clone was detected ten times or more. The CDR3 coding sequence is TGTGCCAGCAGTTACTCAGGGGGCAGGGACGAAGCTTTCTTT. It encodes CASSYSGGRDEAFF. This sequence joins TRBV6-5 and TRBJ1-1; 7 bases line up with TRBD1. Germline-derived CDR1 and CDR2 are MNHEY and SVGAGI. This CDR3 comprises 14 residues. After removal of 0 bases from V and 8 bases from J, the junction contained 6 bases not matched to a gene.

The table lists this clone with many counts. This chain links TRBV7-2 with TRBJ1-5; TRBD1 agrees at 8 bases. The V segment lost 3 bases and the J segment 9 bases; nucleotides outside the gene matches: 7. The CDR3 consists of 14 residues. Looked up from germline, CDR1 is SGHTA and CDR2 is FQGNSA. Written as DNA, the CDR3 is TGTGCCAGCAGCTTGGGACAGGTTCTTGGGCCCCAGCATTTT. Translated: CASSLGQVLGPQHF.

At least ten counts were recorded for this clone. V is TRBV5-4 and J is TRBJ2-7, with TRBD2 matching 11 bases. In germline, CDR1 is SGHNT, CDR2 YYREEE (reference sequence). With 1 base clipped from V and 3 bases from J, the junction kept 6 bases outside the gene matches. This CDR3 contains 16 residues. The CDR3 region has the DNA TGTGCCAGCAGCTTGTTGACTAGCGGGACCCTCTACGAGCAGTACTTC. Translating gives CASSLLTSGTLYEQYF.

Note on this clone: A much larger clone lies one base from this, so it may be a read error. V and J are TRBV18 and TRBJ1-1; TRBD1 agrees at 7 bases. The CDR3 sequence is 13 residues long. CDR1 KGHSH and CDR2 LQKENI come from the germline V gene. CDR3 bases: TGTGCCAGCTCCTCGGGACAGAACACTGAAGCTCTCTTT. Translated, it gives CASSSGQNTEALF.

This clone appeared many times. The V and J genes are TRBV7-3 and TRBJ1-3; D not certain. Germline V gene lookup returns CDR1 SGHTA and CDR2 FQGTGA. The CDR3 has 15 amino acids. V was pared by 2 bases and J by 0 bases, with 8 bases between. The CDR3 nucleotides read TGTGCCAGCAGCTTACGCCCGGGCTCTGGAAACACCATATATTTT. Translation: CASSLRPGSGNTIYF.

This rearrangement joins TRBV20-1 to TRBJ1-2; D possibly corresponds to TRBD1 (5 bases). This CDR3 has 12 residues. Germline V lookup: CDR1 DFQATT, CDR2 SNEGSKA (reference sequence). Trimming shortened V by 3 bases and J by 2 bases, and 7 bases separated the two germline ends. Here the CDR3 DNA reads TGCAGTGCTAGTGGGGGAAACTATGGCTACACCTTC. It specifies CSASGGNYGYTF.

This clone was found many times. The chain combines TRBV6-1 with TRBJ1-5, with D unresolved. V gave up 11 bases and J gave up 0 bases, with 17 bases separating them. Germline V gives CDR1 MNHNS, CDR2 SASEGT. This CDR3 contains 15 residues. CDR3 nucleotides: TGTGCCTCCAAAGCCTCTGGGGATAGCAATCAGCCCCAGCATTTT. Encoded protein: CASKASGDSNQPQHF.

This clone was counted at least ten times. The V and J genes are TRBV4-1 and TRBJ1-5; no definite D call. Germline V gives CDR1 MGHRA, CDR2 YSYEKL. Trimming pared 1 base from V and 6 bases from J, leaving 10 bases between. The CDR3 runs 14 residues. Here the CDR3 reads CASSQVGGPQPQHF. The CDR3 DNA reads as TGCGCCAGCAGCCAAGTCGGTGGCCCTCAGCCCCAGCATTTT.

This clone was recorded at least ten times. The chain uses TRBV6-1 and TRBJ1-1, with D possibly being TRBD1 (6 bases). V lost 7 bases and J 4 bases, leaving 25 bases between the germline ends. The CDR3 totals 17 residues. Per germline, CDR1 MNHNS and CDR2 SASEGT. CDR3 residues: CASNTERGVRRGTEAFF. CDR3 sequence (DNA): TGTGCCAGCAACACTGAAAGGGGGGTGAGGAGAGGCACTGAAGCTTTCTTT.

In its sample, this clone was seen many times. The V call is TRBV29-1, the J call TRBJ2-1; D gene ambiguous. V shed 3 bases and J shed 5 bases, with 8 bases lying between them. Germline V lookup: CDR1 SQVTM, CDR2 ANQGSEA. This CDR3 spans 12 amino acids. CDR3 nucleotide sequence: TGCAGCGTTGAGGACCCGAACAATGAGCAGTTCTTC. Encoded protein: CSVEDPNNEQFF.

This clone has ten or more counts. The chain is built from TRBV3-1 and TRBJ2-7, with D hard to call. Germline values: CDR1 LGHDT, CDR2 YNNKEL (reference sequence). V lost 0 bases to trimming and J lost 6 bases, with 6 bases between them. CDR3 length: 12 amino acids. CDR3 DNA: TGTGCCAGCAGCCAAGATTTATCCGAGCAGTACTTC. Translated: CASSQDLSEQYF.

V is TRBV20-1 and J is TRBJ1-3, with D perhaps TRBD1 (5 bases). CDR3 size: 14 residues. Germline values: CDR1 DFQATT, CDR2 SNEGSKA (reference sequence). Trimming removed 4 bases from V and 2 bases from J, with 12 bases in between. The CDR3 loop is CSATPGDTGNTIYF. The CDR3 DNA follows: TGCAGTGCTACTCCGGGGGATACTGGAAACACCATATATTTT.

This clone was picked up many times. V gene TRBV11-2 combines with J gene TRBJ2-1, with D perhaps given as TRBD1 or TRBD2 (6 bases each). This CDR3 has 17 residues. Trimming removed 0 bases from V and 12 bases from J, with 24 bases in between. CDR1 SGHAT and CDR2 FQNNGV come from the germline V gene. The CDR3 DNA follows: TGTGCCAGCAGCTTAGAAAAGGTCGCTAGGGGGGCCCGGGGGCAGTTCTTC. This codes for CASSLEKVARGARGQFF.

This clone was seen at least ten times. The V gene is TRBV20-1, the J gene TRBJ2-1; weak D call: TRBD2 (6 bases). Trimming cost V 1 base and J 4 bases, with 17 bases left between them. Germline V CDR1 and CDR2: DFQATT, SNEGSKA (reference sequence). The CDR3 has 16 residues. This chain's CDR3 is CSARGYRRGTYNEQFF. Written as DNA, the CDR3 is TGCAGTGCTAGAGGATATCGGCGGGGAACATACAATGAGCAGTTCTTC.

This clone was observed many times. The rearrangement uses TRBV6-1 and TRBJ1-3; perhaps TRBD1 as D (6 bases). CDR1 is MNHNS and CDR2 is SASEGT in the germline V gene. The V end was cut by 6 bases, the J end by 0 bases, with 15 bases between. CDR3 length: 16 residues. The DNA for the CDR3 is TGTGCCAGCAGACACCCTCAGGGGATCTCTGGAAACACCATATATTTT. Translating it yields CASRHPQGISGNTIYF.

This clone was seen only a few times. Compared with germline, one end of the junction differs, possibly owing to a read error. V and J are TRBV6-1 and TRBJ2-2; D might be TRBD2 (6 bases). CDR3 size: 15 residues. CDR1 and CDR2 (germline): MNHNS, SASEGT. CDR3 residues: CASIELVQRAGELFF. CDR3 nucleotide sequence: TGTGCCAGCATTGAATTAGTCCAGCGGGCCGGGGAGCTGTTTTTT.